A single sample gave rise to the 32 T cell receptor beta chains below, sequenced in a study of blood T cells in healthy people across ages. The use of a sample-barcoded 5' primer and a J-beta primer mix characterized a second PCR of about 7 to 12 cycles. A single record per CDR3 protein comes from TCRdb applying MiXCR to the 5' RACE reads. This sample has 1.8 million or so distinct CDR3 sequences; approximately 39% occur once, and the top ten carry roughly 23%. Sequenced sample: blood. The receptors stem from a human donor in good health.

This rearrangement joins TRBV20-1 to TRBJ1-5, with 8 bases matching TRBD1. The CDR3 extends over 15 amino acids. In germline, CDR1 is DFQATT, CDR2 SNEGSKA (reference sequence). The trim removed 5 bases at V and 4 bases at J, leaving 10 bases unmatched. DNA for the CDR3: TGCAGTGCTCCCCGGGCAGGGGGCACGAATCAGCCCCAGCATTTT. It translates to CSAPRAGGTNQPQHF.

The chain joins TRBV7-9 to TRBJ2-7, with D tentatively TRBD1 (7 bases). The CDR3 spans 14 residues. Germline V lookup: CDR1 SEHNR, CDR2 FQNEAQ (reference sequence). Trimming left V 5 bases short and J 3 bases short, with 14 bases between. For the CDR3, the DNA is TGTGCCAGCAGCGCGGGACAGATCTTCTACGAGCAGTACTTC. It encodes CASSAGQIFYEQYF.

This chain links TRBV7-6 with TRBJ1-4; D is ambiguous. Looked up from germline, CDR1 is SGHVS and CDR2 is FNYEAQ. The CDR3 consists of 11 residues. V gave up 7 bases and J gave up 8 bases, with 8 bases separating them. CDR3 nucleotides: TGTGCCAGCACCCTAGTAGAAAAACTGTTTTTT. This sequence encodes CASTLVEKLFF. The variable domain in full, with the rest retrieved from reference TRBV7-6 and TRBJ1-4, is GAGVSQSPRYKVTKRGQDVALRCDPISGHVSLYWYRQALGQGPEFLTYFNYEAQQDKSGLPNDRFSAERPEGSISTLTIQRTEQRDSAMYRCASTLVEKLFFGSGTQLSVL.

V is TRBV20-1 and J is TRBJ2-7, with D possibly matching TRBD1 (5 bases). V dropped 4 bases and J dropped 3 bases, with 19 bases sitting between them. Per the germline V gene, CDR1 is DFQATT and CDR2 is SNEGSKA (reference sequence). The CDR3 spans 15 residues. The CDR3 sequence is CSANRKGVAVYEQYF. The CDR3 DNA reads as TGCAGTGCTAACAGGAAAGGGGTTGCAGTCTACGAGCAGTACTTC.

The chain recombines TRBV10-3 with TRBJ2-3; D assignment may be TRBD1 or TRBD2 (5 bases each). The CDR3 loop spans 15 amino acids. Germline CDR1 reads ENHRY; CDR2 reads SYGVKD. V was shortened by 2 bases and J by 6 bases, with 15 bases between the two germline ends. CDR3 nucleotides: TGTGCCATCAGTGAGCCGCGAAGAGGGGAGGATACGCAGTATTTT. As protein: CAISEPRRGEDTQYF.

As to this clonotype: The junction departs from germline at one end; a sequencing error may be responsible. This chain uses TRBV15 with TRBJ1-2; the D gene is possibly TRBD1 (5 bases). Germline V CDR1 and CDR2: LNHNV, YYDKDF (reference sequence). The CDR3 covers 14 residues. The CDR3 is CATSGDMGNRGYTF. The CDR3 DNA follows: TGTGCCACCAGCGGAGATATGGGTAACAGGGGCTACACCTTC. The full variable domain, completed using reference TRBV15 and TRBJ1-2, is DAMVIQNPRYQVTQFGKPVTLSCSQTLNHNVMYWYQQKSSQAPKLLFHYYDKDFNNEADTPDNFQSRRPNTSFCFLDIRSPGLGDTAMYLCATSGDMGNRGYTFGSGTRLTVV.

The rearrangement links TRBV27 to TRBJ1-2; 10 bases map to TRBD1. Looked up from germline, CDR1 is MNHEY and CDR2 is SMNVEV (reference sequence). This CDR3 spans 16 amino acids. With V trimmed by 5 bases and J by 0 bases, 6 bases remained unmatched. CDR3 nucleotide sequence: TGTGCCAGCAGTCTCCGACAGGGGGCTACTAACTATGGCTACACCTTC. Translation: CASSLRQGATNYGYTF.

V and J are TRBV6-5 and TRBJ1-4, with a weak D call TRBD1 (5 bases). The germline V gene encodes CDR1 MNHEY and CDR2 SVGAGI. V lost 6 bases to trimming and J lost 10 bases, with 15 bases between them. This CDR3 spans 13 amino acids. The CDR3 loop is CASRTSGDGKLFF. CDR3 nucleotide sequence: TGTGCCAGCAGAACATCCGGGGACGGAAAACTGTTTTTT.

The chain is built from TRBV5-1 and TRBJ2-2, with a weak D call TRBD2 (5 bases). The CDR3 has 15 residues. The ends were cut back, 4 bases at V and 0 bases at J, with 10 bases in the middle. Germline V CDR1 and CDR2: SGHRS, YFSETQ. CDR3 sequence reads: CASSAEGTNTGELFF. The CDR3 DNA reads as TGCGCCAGCAGCGCAGAGGGTACGAACACCGGGGAGCTGTTTTTT.

The chain recombines TRBV27 with TRBJ2-6; maybe TRBD2 (6 bases). The CDR3 is 16 residues long. The germline V and J ends were trimmed by 2 bases and 4 bases, with 12 bases remaining between them. Germline V gene lookup returns CDR1 MNHEY and CDR2 SMNVEV (reference sequence). The CDR3 here is CASSLVGGRGANVLTF. The CDR3 DNA sequence: TGTGCCAGCAGTTTAGTCGGAGGGAGAGGGGCCAACGTCCTGACTTTC.

The chain is built from TRBV7-9 and TRBJ1-5; D uncertain. Germline V gives CDR1 SEHNR, CDR2 FQNEAQ (reference sequence). This CDR3 contains 18 residues. V lost 8 bases, J lost 0 bases, and 23 bases lay in between. The CDR3 region has the DNA TGTGCCAGCGGACCCGGTGCAGGTGGGTCGTATAGCAATCAGCCCCAGCATTTT. This translates into CASGPGAGGSYSNQPQHF.

This chain links TRBV12-3 or TRBV12-4 with TRBJ1-4; 8 bases match TRBD1. This CDR3 region has 16 residues. V was pared by 5 bases and J by 5 bases, with 10 bases of the junction left unmatched. In DNA, the CDR3 is TGTGCCAGCAGTCCTCACTGGACAGGGAAGAATGAAAAACTGTTTTTT. It encodes CASSPHWTGKNEKLFF.

In the case of this clonotype: The germline gene is not matched at one end of the junction; a read error may be the cause. The chain employs TRBV9 and TRBJ2-3; 7 nucleotides match TRBD1. CDR1 and CDR2 (germline): SGDLS, YYNGEE. The CDR3 totals 16 residues. For the CDR3, the DNA is TGTGCCGGCAGCGCATCAGGGGGACAGAGCACAGATACGCAGTATTTT. Protein: CAGSASGGQSTDTQYF. Based on the CDR3 plus reference TRBV9 and TRBJ2-3, the full variable domain is DSGVTQTPKHLITATGQRVTLRCSPRSGDLSVYWYQQSLDQGLQFLIQYYNGEERAKGNILERFSAQQFPDLHSELNLSSLELGDSALYFCAGSASGGQSTDTQYFGPGTRLTVL.

Of note for this clonotype: Relative to the germline gene, one junction end is altered; a read error may explain this. This sequence joins TRBV5-6 and TRBJ1-2; 7 bases are a match to TRBD1. The CDR3 totals 13 residues. Germline CDR1 SGHDT, CDR2 YYEEEE. The CDR3 protein is CASNLVRQGGYTF. CDR3 DNA sequence: TGTGCCAGCAACTTGGTCCGACAGGGAGGTTACACCTTC. Full variable domain (remainder filled in from reference TRBV5-6 and TRBJ1-2): DAGVTQSPTHLIKTRGQQVTLRCSPKSGHDTVSWYQQALGQGPQFIFQYYEEEERQRGNFPDRFSGHQFPNYSSELNVNALLLGDSALYLCASNLVRQGGYTFGSGTRLTVV.

The rearrangement joins TRBV7-9 to TRBJ2-7; TRBD1 is a possible D gene (5 bases). The CDR3 sequence is 15 residues long. The V end lost 5 bases, the J end lost 0 bases, and 14 bases lay between the germline ends. The germline gives CDR1 SEHNR, CDR2 FQNEAQ (reference sequence). The DNA for the CDR3 is TGTGCCAGCAGCCACGGAAACAGGAGCTCCTACGAGCAGTACTTC. Translating gives CASSHGNRSSYEQYF. The whole variable domain, remainder taken from reference TRBV7-9 and TRBJ2-7, is DTGVSQNPRHKITKRGQNVTFRCDPISEHNRLYWYRQTLGQGPEFLTYFQNEAQLEKSRLLSDRFSAERPKGSFSTLEIQRTEQGDSAMYLCASSHGNRSSYEQYFGPGTRLTVT.

This clonotype appeared a few times. The gene calls are TRBV2 and TRBJ1-2; 8 bases fit TRBD1. The CDR3 has 13 amino acids. Germline V gives CDR1 SNHLY, CDR2 FYNNEI. Germline trimming cut 11 bases from V and 4 bases from J; bases unmatched to any gene: 9. The CDR3 is CAGNRDRLYGYTF. The DNA for the CDR3 is TGTGCCGGGAACCGGGACAGGCTCTATGGCTACACCTTC. The full variable domain, completed using reference TRBV2 and TRBJ1-2, is EPEVTQTPSHQVTQMGQEVILRCVPISNHLYFYWYRQILGQKVEFLVSFYNNEISEKSEIFDDQFSVERPDGSNFTLKIRSTKLEDSAMYFCAGNRDRLYGYTFGSGTRLTVV.

The J gene is TRBJ1-1, the V gene TRBV5-8; 8 nucleotides align to TRBD1. CDR1 and CDR2 from the germline V gene are SGHTS and YDEGEE. The CDR3 runs to 15 residues. The V and J ends lost 4 bases and 12 bases, in that order; junction bases with no gene match: 17. CDR3 sequence reads: CASSARGQGVGYTFF. Here the CDR3 DNA reads TGTGCCAGCAGCGCTCGCGGACAGGGAGTCGGTTATACTTTCTTT.

This clonotype has just a few counts. The chain joins TRBV12-3 or TRBV12-4 to TRBJ2-5; 8 bases fit TRBD1. Trimming took 4 bases from V and 4 from J; bases not matched to a gene: 2. This CDR3 has 13 amino acids. The CDR3 nucleotides read TGTGCCAGCAGTTGGACAGGGCCAGAGACCCAGTACTTC. Translating gives CASSWTGPETQYF.

The chain employs TRBV4-2 and TRBJ2-3; D is uncertain. V lost 0 bases and J lost 3, with 13 bases in between. The CDR3 is 16 residues long. Germline V gene lookup returns CDR1 LGHNA and CDR2 YNFKEQ. Here the CDR3 reads CASSQDVFRQTDTQYF. The CDR3 DNA sequence: TGTGCCAGCAGCCAAGATGTTTTCCGTCAGACAGATACGCAGTATTTT.

This clonotype was observed many times. This chain connects TRBV7-8 to TRBJ2-4; the match to TRBD1 covers 7 bases. Per the germline V gene, CDR1 is SGHVS and CDR2 is FQNEAQ. This CDR3 comprises 15 residues. The V and J ends lost 5 bases and 1 base, in that order; junction bases with no gene match: 5. The CDR3 loop reads CASSTNRGAKNIQYF. The DNA for the CDR3 is TGTGCCAGCAGCACCAACAGGGGCGCCAAAAACATTCAGTACTTC. Full variable domain (rest looked up from reference TRBV7-8 and TRBJ2-4): GAGVSQSPRYKVAKRGQDVALRCDPISGHVSLFWYQQALGQGPEFLTYFQNEAQLDKSGLPSDRFFAERPEGSVSTLKIQRTQQEDSAVYLCASSTNRGAKNIQYFGAGTRLSVL.

Comments on this clonotype: A junction boundary mismatches the germline segment, possibly from a read error. The rearrangement joins TRBV6-1 to TRBJ2-7; 9 bases fit TRBD1. The CDR3 consists of 18 residues. Germline V CDR1 and CDR2: MNHNS, SASEGT. The CDR3 region is CVSSGKPAGTGIGYEQYF. For the CDR3, the DNA is TGTGTCAGCAGTGGTAAGCCCGCCGGGACAGGGATAGGCTACGAGCAGTACTTC.

V and J are TRBV20-1 and TRBJ2-7; D might be TRBD1 (5 bases). V was trimmed by 5 bases and J by 3 bases, leaving 20 bases between them. Germline lookup yields CDR1 DFQATT and CDR2 SNEGSKA (reference sequence). The CDR3 is 15 amino acids. DNA for the CDR3: TGCAGTGCTCCTGAAGTAGGGGCAGGGCACTACGAGCAGTACTTC. This encodes CSAPEVGAGHYEQYF.

Turning to this clonotype: One end of the junction fails to match germline, which may point to a read error. The V and J genes are TRBV7-2 and TRBJ2-3; maybe TRBD1 (6 bases). Germline V gene sequence: CDR1 SGHTA, CDR2 FQGNSA. CDR3 length: 15 residues. DNA of the CDR3: TGTGTCAGCGCGGACGGAACAGGGAGCACAGATACGCAGTATTTT. Translation: CVSADGTGSTDTQYF.

The V and J genes are TRBV24-1 and TRBJ1-2, with D hard to call. This CDR3 spans 13 amino acids. CDR1 and CDR2 (germline): KGHDR, SFDVKD. Trimming left V 2 bases short and J 5 bases short, with 8 bases between. CDR3 nucleotide sequence: TGTGCCACCAGTGATTCCGACTCTTATGGCTACACCTTC. Amino acid sequence: CATSDSDSYGYTF.

This chain uses TRBV20-1 with TRBJ2-7, with D possibly called TRBD1 or TRBD2 (5 bases each). The germline gives CDR1 DFQATT, CDR2 SNEGSKA (reference sequence). Trimming pared 4 bases from V and 5 bases from J, leaving 15 bases between. The CDR3 runs to 13 residues. The CDR3 sequence: CSATRAGIDEQYF. The CDR3 region has the DNA TGCAGTGCTACGCGGGCAGGGATCGACGAGCAGTACTTC.

The rearrangement uses TRBV5-1 and TRBJ2-1; the D is unclear. This CDR3 is 13 amino acids long. V shed 0 bases and J shed 8 bases, with 9 bases lying between them. Germline values: CDR1 SGHRS, CDR2 YFSETQ. CDR3 sequence reads: CASSLVVVDEQFF. Written as DNA, the CDR3 is TGCGCCAGCAGCTTGGTGGTGGTCGATGAGCAGTTCTTC.

The chain links TRBV9 to TRBJ2-5; 7 bases agree with TRBD2. Germline CDR1 reads SGDLS; CDR2 reads YYNGEE. This CDR3 is 16 amino acids long. The V and J ends lost 3 bases and 5 bases, in that order; junction bases with no gene match: 13. The CDR3 sequence: CASSEPSGAEGETQYF. CDR3 in DNA: TGTGCCAGCAGCGAGCCGAGCGGGGCCGAAGGGGAGACCCAGTACTTC.

The V and J genes are TRBV6-5 and TRBJ2-7; perhaps TRBD2 as D (6 bases). The germline CDR1 and CDR2 sequences are MNHEY and SVGAGI. This CDR3 comprises 14 residues. The V end was cut by 2 bases, the J end by 2 bases, with 10 bases between. CDR3 region: CASSYETGAYEQYF. The DNA of the CDR3 is TGTGCCAGCAGTTACGAGACGGGAGCCTACGAGCAGTACTTC.

The rearrangement joins TRBV4-2 to TRBJ2-4, with a tentative D call TRBD1 (5 bases). The J call may be wrong; the DNA end is better matched by TRBJ2-7. CDR1 and CDR2 from the germline V gene are LGHNA and YNFKEQ. The length of the CDR3 is 13 residues. CDR3 amino acids: CASSRTHNYEQYF. CDR3 DNA sequence: TGTGCCAGCAGCCGGACACATAACTACGAGCAGTACTTC.

The DNA for the CDR3 is TGTGCCAGCAGTTTTAATCCTGTCCAGAGCTACGAGCAGTACTTC. Translated, it gives CASSFNPVQSYEQYF. The chain combines TRBV27 with TRBJ2-4; no firm D call. The end of the DNA fits TRBJ2-7 better, so the J call may be wrong. Per the germline V gene, CDR1 is MNHEY and CDR2 is SMNVEV (reference sequence). The CDR3 has 15 amino acids.

The V call is TRBV12-3 or TRBV12-4, the J call TRBJ2-3; D gene ambiguous. Trimming left V 3 bases short and J 1 base short, with 14 bases between. This CDR3 contains 16 residues. The CDR3: CASSFAIGLGTDTQYF. CDR3 nucleotides: TGTGCCAGCAGTTTCGCGATTGGTCTAGGCACAGATACGCAGTATTTT.

J is TRBJ2-2 and V is TRBV7-2, with 8 bases identical to TRBD1. After removal of 4 bases from V and 8 bases from J, the junction contained 12 bases not matched to a gene. This CDR3 has 16 amino acids. Germline V gives CDR1 SGHTA, CDR2 FQGNSA. The CDR3 DNA reads as TGTGCCAGCAGCTCAGGGGGACAGGCTCCGGGGGGGGAGCTGTTTTTT. This codes for CASSSGGQAPGGELFF. Full variable domain (missing parts from reference TRBV7-2 and TRBJ2-2): GAGVSQSPSNKVTEKGKDVELRCDPISGHTALYWYRQSLGQGLEFLIYFQGNSAPDKSGLPSDRFSAERTGGSVSTLTIQRTQQEDSAVYLCASSSGGQAPGGELFFGEGSRLTVL.